This TCR beta chain is drawn from a study of blood T cell repertoires in COVID-19. TCRdb keeps only in-frame clones here, not all; method: immunoSEQ multiplex PCR. This table holds about 410,000 clones, 90% found once. This CDR3 has 13 amino acids. From germline, CDR1 is ENHRY and CDR2 SYGVKD. V shed 9 bases and J 0 bases; nucleotides not matched to a gene: 4. This clone was observed once. This sequence originates from a man aged 18 to 29 who had recovered from COVID-19. The sequencing input was PBMCs or T cells enriched from blood (not recorded which). V and J are TRBV10-3 and TRBJ1-1; 7 nucleotides align to TRBD1. As DNA, the CDR3 is TGTGCCATAAACAGGGGCATGAACACTGAAGCTTTCTTT. Amino acids: CAINRGMNTEAFF.